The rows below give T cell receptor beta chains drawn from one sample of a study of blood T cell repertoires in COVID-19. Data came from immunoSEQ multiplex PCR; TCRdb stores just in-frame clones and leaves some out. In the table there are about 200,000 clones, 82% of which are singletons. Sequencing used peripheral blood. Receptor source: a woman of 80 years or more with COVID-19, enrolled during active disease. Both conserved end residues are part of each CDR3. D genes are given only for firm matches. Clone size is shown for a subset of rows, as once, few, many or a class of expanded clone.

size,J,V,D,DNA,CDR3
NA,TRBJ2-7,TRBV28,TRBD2,TGTGCCAGCAGCCTAGCGGGAGGAAAAGACGAGCAGTACTTC,CASSLAGGKDEQYF
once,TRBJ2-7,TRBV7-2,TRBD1,TGTGCCAGCAGCCCCGAACCGGGACAGGGTGTGCAGTACTTC,CASSPEPGQGVQYF
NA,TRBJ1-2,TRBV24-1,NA,TGTGCCACCCGGGACACCTATGGCTACACCTTC,CATRDTYGYTF
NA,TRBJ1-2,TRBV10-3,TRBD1,TGTGCCATCAGTAAACAGGGGAGTGGCGGCTACACCTTC,CAISKQGSGGYTF
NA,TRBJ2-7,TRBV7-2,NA,TGTGCCAGCAGCTTCCCGGGTTACTCCGAGCAGTACTTC,CASSFPGYSEQYF
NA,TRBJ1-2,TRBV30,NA,TGTGCCTGGGGAGGACGGGGAAGCTATGGCTACACCTTC,CAWGGRGSYGYTF
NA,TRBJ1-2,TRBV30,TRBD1,TGTGCCTGGAAGGACAGGGGGCGAGTGGGTGGCTACACCTTC,CAWKDRGRVGGYTF
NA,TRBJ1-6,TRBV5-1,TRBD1,TGCGCCAGCGGGAGGGACAGGGAATTCACCCCCCACTTT,CASGRDREFTPHF
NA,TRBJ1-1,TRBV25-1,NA,TGTGCCAGCAGCCCGACCGGGGGGGGACCTGAAGCTTTCTTT,CASSPTGGGPEAFF
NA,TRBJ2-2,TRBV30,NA,TGTGCCTGGACCCCCTACACCGGGGAGCTGTTTTTT,CAWTPYTGELFF
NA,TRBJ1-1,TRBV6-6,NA,TGTGCCAGCAGTCAGACATCGAACACTGAAGCTTTCTTT,CASSQTSNTEAFF
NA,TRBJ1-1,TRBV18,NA,TGTGCCAGCTCACCTGCGGGACTGAACACTGAAGCTTTCTTT,CASSPAGLNTEAFF
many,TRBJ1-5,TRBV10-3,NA,TGTGCCATCAGCTATTCTGGCAATCAGCCCCAGCATTTT,CAISYSGNQPQHF